This T cell receptor (beta chain) comes out of a study of blood T cell repertoires in COVID-19. About the study: The study drew acute and convalescent COVID-19 samples from the United States, Italy and Spain. Sample material is recorded as cDNA or gDNA derived from T cells, B-cell-depleted T cells, or PBMCs.

The authors' processing: The assay estimated nucleated cells by amplifying reference gene primers. Sequenced by immunoSEQ multiplex PCR; TCRdb stores in-frame clones only, minus some. The DNA was the basis for D and trimming; V, J and clone size are from that table. The table shows 300,000 to 450,000 clones, with 70% to 90% occurring only once. Seattle participants joined during active infection and were tracked over time. This CDR3 has 15 amino acids. Trimming took off 3 bases at V and 5 bases at J, with 14 bases between the two ends. Germline assignment: CDR1 MNHEY and CDR2 SVGAGI. J is TRBJ2-1 and V is TRBV6-5, with D maybe TRBD1 (5 bases). The specimen was peripheral blood. The sequence came from a woman aged 25 to 39 with COVID-19, enrolled during active disease. The CDR3, as DNA: TGTGCCAGCAGTTATCTGGGAACGACAGACAATGAGCAGTTCTTC. Translation gives CASSYLGTTDNEQFF.